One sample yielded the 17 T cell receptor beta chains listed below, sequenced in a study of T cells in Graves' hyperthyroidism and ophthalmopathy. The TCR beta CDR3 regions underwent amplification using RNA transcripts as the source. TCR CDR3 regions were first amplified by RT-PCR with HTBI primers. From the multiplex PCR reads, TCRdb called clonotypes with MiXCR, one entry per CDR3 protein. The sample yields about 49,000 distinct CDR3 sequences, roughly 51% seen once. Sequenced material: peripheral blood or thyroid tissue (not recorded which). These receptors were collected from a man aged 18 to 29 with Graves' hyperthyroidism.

The CDR3 DNA reads TGTGCCAGCAGCTTGGCGGGAGGGCCCGGCGAGCAGTACTTC. It codes for CASSLAGGPGEQYF. The chain links TRBV7-9 to TRBJ2-7, with 9 positions matching TRBD2. CDR3 length: 14 residues. Germline loops: CDR1 SEHNR, CDR2 FQNEAQ (reference sequence). V shed 3 bases and J 6 bases; nucleotides not matched to a gene: 6.

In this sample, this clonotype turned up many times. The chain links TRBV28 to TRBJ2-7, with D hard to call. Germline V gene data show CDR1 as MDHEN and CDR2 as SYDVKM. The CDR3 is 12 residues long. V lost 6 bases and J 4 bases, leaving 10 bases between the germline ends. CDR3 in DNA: TGTGCCAGCAGCATAGGCCAGTACGAGCAGTACTTC. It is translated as CASSIGQYEQYF.

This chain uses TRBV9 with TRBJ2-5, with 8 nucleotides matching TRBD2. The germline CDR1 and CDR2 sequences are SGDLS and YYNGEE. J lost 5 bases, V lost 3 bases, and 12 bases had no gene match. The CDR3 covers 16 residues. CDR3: CASSERTERGRETQYF. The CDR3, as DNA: TGTGCCAGCAGCGAAAGGACCGAGCGGGGGAGGGAGACCCAGTACTTC.

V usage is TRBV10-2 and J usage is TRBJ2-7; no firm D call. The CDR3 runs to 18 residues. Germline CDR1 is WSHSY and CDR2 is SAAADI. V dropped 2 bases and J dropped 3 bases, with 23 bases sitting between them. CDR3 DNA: TGCGCCAGCAGTGAGGACGGCATGAACACTGAAGCTTTCTACGAGCAGTACTTC. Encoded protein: CASSEDGMNTEAFYEQYF.

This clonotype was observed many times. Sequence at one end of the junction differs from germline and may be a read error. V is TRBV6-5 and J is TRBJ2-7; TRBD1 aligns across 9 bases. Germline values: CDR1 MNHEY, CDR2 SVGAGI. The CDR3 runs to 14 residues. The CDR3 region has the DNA TGTGCCAGCAGTCCCAGTGGAGGGACAGGGCGGTCAATATTC. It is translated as CASSPSGGTGRSIF.

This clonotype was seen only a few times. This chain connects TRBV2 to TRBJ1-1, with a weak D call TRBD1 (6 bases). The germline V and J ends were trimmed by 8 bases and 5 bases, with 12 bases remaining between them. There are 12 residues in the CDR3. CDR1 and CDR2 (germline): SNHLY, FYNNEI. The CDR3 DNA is TGTGCCAGCGAGGGGGGGGGGACTGAAGCTTTCTTT. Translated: CASEGGGTEAFF.

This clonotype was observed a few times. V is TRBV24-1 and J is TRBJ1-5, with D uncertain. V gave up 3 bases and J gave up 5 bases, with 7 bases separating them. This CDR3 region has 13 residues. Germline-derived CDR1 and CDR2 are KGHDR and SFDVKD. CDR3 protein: CATSDGGDQPQHF. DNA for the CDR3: TGTGCCACCAGTGATGGAGGAGATCAGCCCCAGCATTTT.

The DNA of the CDR3 is TGTGCCAGCAACACCGGGACAGGGTACCACGAGCAGTACTTC. This codes for CASNTGTGYHEQYF. The V gene is TRBV2, the J gene TRBJ2-7; 9 bases match TRBD1. V gave up 7 bases and J gave up 5 bases; unmatched junction bases: 9. The CDR3 totals 14 residues. Germline CDR1 reads SNHLY; CDR2 reads FYNNEI.

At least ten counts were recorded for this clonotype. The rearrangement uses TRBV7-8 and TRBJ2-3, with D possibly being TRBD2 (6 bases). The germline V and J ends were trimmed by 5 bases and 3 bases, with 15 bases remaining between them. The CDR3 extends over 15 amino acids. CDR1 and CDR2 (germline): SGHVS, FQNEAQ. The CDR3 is CASSRGGGKTDTQYF. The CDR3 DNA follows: TGTGCCAGCAGCCGCGGCGGCGGGAAAACAGATACGCAGTATTTT.

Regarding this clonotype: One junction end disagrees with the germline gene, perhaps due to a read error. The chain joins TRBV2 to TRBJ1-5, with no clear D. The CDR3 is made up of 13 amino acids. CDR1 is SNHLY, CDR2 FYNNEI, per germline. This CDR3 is CAISDGERQPQHF. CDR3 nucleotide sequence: TGCGCCATCAGTGACGGGGAGCGGCAGCCCCAGCATTTT.

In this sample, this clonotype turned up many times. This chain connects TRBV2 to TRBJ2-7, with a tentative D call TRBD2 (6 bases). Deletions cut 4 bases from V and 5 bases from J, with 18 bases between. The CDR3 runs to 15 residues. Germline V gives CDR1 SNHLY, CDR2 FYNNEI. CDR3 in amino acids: CASSVFGRGLNEQYF. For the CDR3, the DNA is TGTGCCAGCAGTGTTTTCGGGAGAGGTCTTAACGAGCAGTACTTC.

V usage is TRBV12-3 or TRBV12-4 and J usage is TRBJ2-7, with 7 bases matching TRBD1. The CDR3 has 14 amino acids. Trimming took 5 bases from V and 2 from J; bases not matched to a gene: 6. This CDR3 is CASSPRTGTYEQYF. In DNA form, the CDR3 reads TGTGCCAGCAGTCCCCGGACAGGCACCTACGAGCAGTACTTC.

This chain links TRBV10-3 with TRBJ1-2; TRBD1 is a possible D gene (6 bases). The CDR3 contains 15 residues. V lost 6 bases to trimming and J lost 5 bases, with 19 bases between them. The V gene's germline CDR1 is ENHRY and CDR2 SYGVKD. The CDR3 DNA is TGTGCCATCAGAGCCGACAGGAAGGGGGGGTATGGCTACACCTTC. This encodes CAIRADRKGGYGYTF.

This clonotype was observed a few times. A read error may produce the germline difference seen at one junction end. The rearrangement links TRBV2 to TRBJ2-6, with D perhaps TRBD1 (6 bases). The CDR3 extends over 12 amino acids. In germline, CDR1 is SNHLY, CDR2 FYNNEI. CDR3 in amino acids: CASSNRASTEAF. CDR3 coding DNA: TGTGCCAGCAGCAACAGGGCATCCACTGAAGCTTTC.

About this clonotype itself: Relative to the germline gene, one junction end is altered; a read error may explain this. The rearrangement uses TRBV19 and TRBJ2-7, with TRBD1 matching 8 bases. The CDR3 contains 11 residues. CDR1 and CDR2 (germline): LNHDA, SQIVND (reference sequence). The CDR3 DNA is TGTGCCAGTAGTCACCAGGTCACAGGGGGCTTC. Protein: CASSHQVTGGF.

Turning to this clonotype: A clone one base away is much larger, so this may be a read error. For the CDR3, the DNA is TGTGCCAGCAGTTTACACGCAGGGGGCGACTATGGCTACACCTTC. Its protein product is CASSLHAGGDYGYTF. The chain links TRBV28 to TRBJ1-2; 8 bases fit TRBD1. V trimming: 2 bases; J trimming: 3 bases; junction bases outside the gene matches: 5. CDR1 and CDR2 (germline): MDHEN, SYDVKM. This CDR3 is 15 amino acids long.

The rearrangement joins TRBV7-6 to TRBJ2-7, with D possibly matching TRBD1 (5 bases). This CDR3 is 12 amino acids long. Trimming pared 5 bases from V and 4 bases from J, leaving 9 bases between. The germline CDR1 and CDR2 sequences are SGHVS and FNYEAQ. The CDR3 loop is CASSTDTYEQYF. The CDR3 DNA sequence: TGTGCCAGCAGCACGGACACATACGAGCAGTACTTC.